These 2 T cell receptor beta chains share one sample of origin, sequenced in a study of blood T cell repertoires in COVID-19 (dated by TCRdb to about 2020). The library came from the immunoSEQ multiplex PCR assay. Entries here come from immuneACCESS through TCRdb and include only in-frame sequences with V and J called. Some clones fail to appear in such tables; in the studies checked, an unresolved V gene covers under half of the shortfall, and the cause of the remainder is unknown. Here the sample has fewer than 200,000 clones; 82% occur a single time. About 20% of the sample goes to the ten largest clones. Sequencing used peripheral blood. These TCRs come from a woman older than 75 with acute or convalescent COVID-19.

The chain combines TRBV12-3 or TRBV12-4 with TRBJ1-5; D is uncertain. V shed 3 bases and J shed 6 bases, with 6 bases lying between them. The CDR3 covers 12 residues. CDR3 DNA sequence: TGTGCCAGCAGTTTCGAGGGTCAGCCCCAGCATTTT. As protein: CASSFEGQPQHF.

Notes on this clone: This specimen includes other DNA sequences encoding the same CDR3. J is TRBJ2-3 and V is TRBV30; D remains ambiguous. The CDR3 runs to 12 residues. Looked up from germline, CDR1 is GTSNPN and CDR2 is SVGIG (reference sequence). The V and J ends lost 0 bases and 5 bases respectively, with 6 bases between them. CDR3 in DNA: TGTGCCTGGAGTGTACGAGGAGATACGCAGTATTTT. This sequence encodes CAWSVRGDTQYF.